The next 17 T cell receptor beta chains were all read from a single sample in a study of T cell repertoires in aging, cancer and after chemotherapy. Multiplex touch-down PCR with TRB-A/B primers amplified rearranged V-D-J TRB sequences. MiXCR, run by TCRdb on the multiplex PCR reads, gives a single entry per CDR3 protein. The sample holds thousands of distinct CDR3 sequences, approximately 40% seen once. Peripheral blood genomic DNA, not sorted cells or RNA, was the template. The sample taken for sequencing was blood. These receptors came from a human donor in good health.

The chain has TRBV6-5 and TRBJ2-5; 9 nucleotides match TRBD1. The CDR3 is 16 residues long. V was pared by 0 bases and J by 2 bases, with 4 bases of the junction left unmatched. Germline V CDR1 and CDR2: MNHEY, SVGAGI. The CDR3 is CASSYSGTGRQETQYF. Here the CDR3 DNA reads TGTGCCAGCAGTTACTCCGGGACAGGGAGGCAAGAGACCCAGTACTTC.

With regard to this clonotype: At one end the junction does not follow the germline gene, possibly because of a read error. The chain combines TRBV13 with TRBJ1-5, with D possibly matching TRBD1 (5 bases). The length of the CDR3 is 14 residues. Germline V CDR1 and CDR2: PRHDT, FYEKMQ (reference sequence). DNA of the CDR3: TGCGCCCCTCGAAAGGGGCGAGGCAATCAGCCCCAGCATTTT. This sequence encodes CAPRKGRGNQPQHF.

CDR3 in amino acids: CASSIYSGISYEQYF. Written as DNA, the CDR3 is TGTGCCAGCAGCATTTATAGCGGGATATCCTACGAGCAGTACTTC. The chain carries TRBV5-6 and TRBJ2-7; 8 bases are shared with TRBD2. V dropped 4 bases and J dropped 1; count of bases not matched to a gene: 7. The CDR3 covers 15 residues. CDR1 is SGHDT, CDR2 YYEEEE, per germline.

The chain carries TRBV5-6 and TRBJ1-2; the match to TRBD1 covers 8 bases. J was trimmed by 3 bases and V by 4 bases; bases with no gene match: 8. This CDR3 comprises 15 residues. CDR1 is SGHDT, CDR2 YYEEEE, per germline. The CDR3 sequence is CASSRGQGAYYGYTF. The DNA for the CDR3 is TGTGCCAGCAGCCGTGGGCAGGGGGCTTACTATGGCTACACCTTC.

V is TRBV7-6 and J is TRBJ2-3; 9 positions agree with TRBD2. The germline V gene has CDR1 SGHVS and CDR2 FNYEAQ. The CDR3 has 17 residues. Germline trimming cut 5 bases from V and 2 bases from J; bases unmatched to any gene: 11. The CDR3 is CASSPGGGAFITDTQYF. The CDR3 coding sequence is TGTGCCAGCAGCCCCGGCGGGGGGGCATTCATCACAGATACGCAGTATTTT.

This clonotype is termed medium-sized. This chain uses TRBV15 with TRBJ2-3; D is uncertain. CDR1 and CDR2 from the germline V gene are LNHNV and YYDKDF (reference sequence). The CDR3 extends over 15 amino acids. Trimming removed 5 bases from V and 0 bases from J, with 12 bases in between. The CDR3: CATSPLEASTDTQYF. As DNA, the CDR3 is TGTGCCACCAGCCCCCTCGAAGCTAGCACAGATACGCAGTATTTT.

This clonotype has just a few counts. The chain employs TRBV20-1 and TRBJ2-1, with D possibly TRBD2 on 5 matching bases. V was pared by 8 bases and J by 3 bases, with 14 bases between. The CDR3 consists of 13 residues. Germline V gene sequence: CDR1 DFQATT, CDR2 SNEGSKA (reference sequence). The CDR3 DNA follows: TGCAGTTATGGACTTATCGGCTACAATGAGCAGTTCTTC. Residues: CSYGLIGYNEQFF.

In its sample, this clonotype was seen a few times. The rearrangement uses TRBV7-2 and TRBJ1-1, with TRBD1 identical over 7 bases. The V segment lost 5 bases and the J segment 4 bases; nucleotides outside the gene matches: 7. Germline V gives CDR1 SGHTA, CDR2 FQGNSA. This CDR3 comprises 14 residues. Here the CDR3 DNA reads TGTGCCAGCAGCCCGGACAGGTTCAGCACTGAAGCTTTCTTT. As protein: CASSPDRFSTEAFF.

The chain couples TRBV11-2 to TRBJ1-5; 7 positions match TRBD1. CDR1 SGHAT and CDR2 FQNNGV come from the germline V gene. Losses at the gene ends were 1 base for V and 5 bases for J; bases not matched to a gene: 5. This CDR3 region has 15 residues. The CDR3 protein is CASSLALGQYQPQHF. The CDR3 DNA sequence: TGTGCCAGCAGCTTAGCGCTGGGACAGTATCAGCCCCAGCATTTT. The whole variable domain, remainder taken from reference TRBV11-2 and TRBJ1-5, is EAGVAQSPRYKIIEKRQSVAFWCNPISGHATLYWYQQILGQGPKLLIQFQNNGVVDDSQLPKDRFSAERLKGVDSTLKIQPAKLEDSAVYLCASSLALGQYQPQHFGDGTRLSIL.

Points on this clonotype: A much larger clone differs by one base, so this may be a read error. The chain recombines TRBV5-6 with TRBJ2-1; 11 nucleotides align to TRBD2. Germline loops: CDR1 SGHDT, CDR2 YYEEEE. The CDR3 consists of 17 residues. The chain's CDR3 is CASSLLTSGEGYNKQFF. The CDR3 DNA is TGTGCCAGCAGCTTGTTGACTAGCGGGGAAGGTTACAATAAGCAGTTCTTC.

Notes on this clonotype: A much bigger clone sits one base away, suggesting this may be a read error. The chain carries TRBV29-1 and TRBJ1-1; tentatively, D is TRBD1 (6 bases). The length of the CDR3 is 12 residues. From germline, CDR1 is SQVTM and CDR2 ANQGSEA. The CDR3 nucleotides read TGCAGCGCCGGGTCGGGGGACACTAAAGCTTTCTTT. This sequence encodes CSAGSGDTKAFF. Drawing the rest from reference TRBV29-1 and TRBJ1-1, the complete variable domain is SAVISQKPSRDICQRGTSLTIQCQVDSQVTMMFWYRQQPGQSLTLIATANQGSEATYESGFVIDKFPISRPNLTFSTLTVSNMSPEDSSIYLCSAGSGDTKAFFGQGTRLTVV.

This clonotype was recorded once. The junction differs from germline at one of its ends, possibly a read error. The CDR3 here is CASREVVGQGGSYNKQFF. The CDR3 coding sequence is TGTGCCAGCAGGGAGGTGGTTGGGCAGGGTGGGTCCTACAATAAGCAGTTCTTC. This chain links TRBV27 with TRBJ2-1, with D possibly being TRBD1 or TRBD2 (5 bases each). Germline CDR1 reads MNHEY; CDR2 reads SMNVEV (reference sequence). The CDR3 sequence is 18 residues long.

The chain has TRBV6-5 and TRBJ2-1; 8 nucleotides line up with TRBD2. CDR3 length equals 15 residues. Germline V gives CDR1 MNHEY, CDR2 SVGAGI. After removal of 0 bases from V and 8 bases from J, the junction contained 6 bases not matched to a gene. CDR3 sequence (DNA): TGTGCCAGCAGTTACTCGCCGGGGGGGCCCCATGAGCAGTTCTTC. Translating it yields CASSYSPGGPHEQFF.

The chain is built from TRBV29-1 and TRBJ1-4, with D possibly TRBD1 on 6 matching bases. Germline CDR1 reads SQVTM; CDR2 reads ANQGSEA. The CDR3 length is 13 residues. V was cut by 4 bases and J by 8 bases, with 14 bases left in between. In DNA, the CDR3 is TGCAGCGTTGGCGGGGGGCAAAGCGAAAAACTGTTTTTT. Amino acid sequence: CSVGGGQSEKLFF.

Only one count was recorded for this clonotype. A much larger clone lies one base from this, so it may be a read error. The chain couples TRBV19 to TRBJ2-5; tentatively, D is TRBD1 (5 bases). V shed 7 bases and J shed 3 bases, with 9 bases lying between them. This CDR3 has 12 amino acids. The germline CDR1 and CDR2 sequences are LNHDA and SQIVND (reference sequence). CDR3 DNA sequence: TGTGCCAGTAAAGACAGAAAAGAGACCCAGTACTTC. Its protein product is CASKDRKETQYF.

J is TRBJ2-1 and V is TRBV15; maybe TRBD2 (5 bases). Germline V gene sequence: CDR1 LNHNV, CDR2 YYDKDF (reference sequence). V shed 0 bases and J shed 0 bases, with 12 bases lying between them. The CDR3 consists of 17 residues. This chain's CDR3 is CATSRDRLAGSYNEQFF. The CDR3 nucleotides read TGTGCCACCAGCAGAGATCGCCTAGCAGGCTCCTACAATGAGCAGTTCTTC.

Judged by abundance, this clonotype is medium-sized. The chain employs TRBV11-1 and TRBJ2-1, with 14 bases lining up with TRBD2. Looked up from germline, CDR1 is SGHAT and CDR2 is FQDESV (reference sequence). CDR3 length equals 19 residues. V shed 6 bases, J shed 6 bases, and the junction held 16 bases outside the gene matches. CDR3 sequence: CASSPQGGLAGEEGNEQFF. The CDR3 region has the DNA TGTGCCAGCAGTCCACAGGGGGGACTAGCGGGAGAAGAAGGCAATGAGCAGTTCTTC. Based on the CDR3 plus reference TRBV11-1 and TRBJ2-1, the full variable domain is EAEVAQSPRYKITEKSQAVAFWCDPISGHATLYWYRQILGQGPELLVQFQDESVVDDSQLPKDRFSAERLKGVDSTLKIQPAELGDSAMYLCASSPQGGLAGEEGNEQFFGPGTRLTVL.